What follows describes a single T cell receptor (beta chain). Its antigen is currently unknown. This entry belongs to a study of OX40 agonist ivuxolimab in advanced cancers. For the study at large: At 0.01 to 10 mg/kg, ivuxolimab was administered intravenously to patients every 2 weeks.

Measured with immunoSEQ multiplex PCR; TCRdb has only the in-frame clones, and not every one. The table shows roughly 12,000 clones, with roughly four fifths occurring only once. Samples of blood were obtained at baseline, on cycle 4 day 1, and on cycle 7 day 1. Trimming shortened V by 1 base and J by 4 bases, and 19 bases separated the two germline ends. This CDR3 has 17 residues. The germline V gene has CDR1 SNHLY and CDR2 FYNNEI. General observations from the study: Not determined was the antigen specificity of the expanded peripheral T cells. Low normalized T-cell clonal expansion was additionally recorded for some nonresponders.

The specimen comprised CD4+ or CD8+ T cells sorted from blood, sampled in a trial of the OX40 agonist ivuxolimab. The sequence was collected from an adult with an advanced solid tumor such as melanoma, head and neck, liver or kidney cancer. The chain employs TRBV2 and TRBJ1-1; maybe TRBD1 (5 bases). CDR3 nucleotides: TGTGCCAGCAGTGAAGAGGGGTCCCCGCGTGATGGCACTGAAGCTTTCTTT. Its protein product is CASSEEGSPRDGTEAFF. Drawing the rest from reference TRBV2 and TRBJ1-1, the complete variable domain is EPEVTQTPSHQVTQMGQEVILRCVPISNHLYFYWYRQILGQKVEFLVSFYNNEISEKSEIFDDQFSVERPDGSNFTLKIRSTKLEDSAMYFCASSEEGSPRDGTEAFFGQGTRLTVV.